Sequencing of this T cell receptor (beta chain) was carried out in a study of OX40 agonist ivuxolimab in advanced cancers. Sequenced by immunoSEQ multiplex PCR; TCRdb stores in-frame clones only, minus some. The sample has approximately 20,000 clones, around 80% seen once. V lost 5 bases to trimming and J lost 3 bases, with 8 bases between them. The CDR3 sequence is 12 residues long. From germline, CDR1 is SGHDN and CDR2 FVKESK. This rearrangement joins TRBV14 to TRBJ2-7; D is uncertain. This sequence originates from an adult with an advanced solid tumor such as melanoma, head and neck, liver or kidney cancer. The sample in question was CD4+ or CD8+ T cells sorted from blood, obtained in a trial of the OX40 agonist ivuxolimab. The CDR3, as DNA: TGTGCCAGCAGCTCTCATTTCTACGAGCAGTACTTC. Translated: CASSSHFYEQYF. The full variable domain, its missing parts supplied by reference TRBV14 and TRBJ2-7, is EAGVTQFPSHSVIEKGQTVTLRCDPISGHDNLYWYRRVMGKEIKFLLHFVKESKQDESGMPNNRFLAERTGGTYSTLKVQPAELEDSGVYFCASSSHFYEQYFGPGTRLTVT.